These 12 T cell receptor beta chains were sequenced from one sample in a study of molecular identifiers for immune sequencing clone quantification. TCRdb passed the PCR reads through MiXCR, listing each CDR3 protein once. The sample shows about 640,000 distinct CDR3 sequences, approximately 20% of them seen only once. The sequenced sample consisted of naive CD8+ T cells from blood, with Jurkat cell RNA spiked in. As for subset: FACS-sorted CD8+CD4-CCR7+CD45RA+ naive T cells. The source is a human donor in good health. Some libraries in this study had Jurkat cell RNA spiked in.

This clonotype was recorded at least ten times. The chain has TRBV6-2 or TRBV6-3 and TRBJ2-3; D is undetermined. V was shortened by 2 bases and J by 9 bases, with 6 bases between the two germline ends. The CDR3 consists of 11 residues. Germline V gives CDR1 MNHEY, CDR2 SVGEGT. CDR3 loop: CASSYGSTQYF. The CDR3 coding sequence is TGTGCCAGCAGTTACGGGTCAACGCAGTATTTT.

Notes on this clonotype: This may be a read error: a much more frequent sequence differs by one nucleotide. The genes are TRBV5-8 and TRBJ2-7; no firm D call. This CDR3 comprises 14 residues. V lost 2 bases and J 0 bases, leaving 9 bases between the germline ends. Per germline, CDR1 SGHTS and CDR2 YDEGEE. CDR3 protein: CASSFRSDSYEQYF. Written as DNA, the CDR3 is TGTGCCAGCAGCTTCAGGTCCGACTCCTACGAGCAGTACTTC.

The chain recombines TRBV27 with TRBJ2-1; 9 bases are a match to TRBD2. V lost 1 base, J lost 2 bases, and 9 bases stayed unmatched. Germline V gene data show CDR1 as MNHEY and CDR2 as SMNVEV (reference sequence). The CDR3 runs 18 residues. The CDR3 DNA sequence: TGTGCCAGCAGTTTATTGGTCCCTAGCGGGGTGACCTACAATGAGCAGTTCTTC. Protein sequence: CASSLLVPSGVTYNEQFF.

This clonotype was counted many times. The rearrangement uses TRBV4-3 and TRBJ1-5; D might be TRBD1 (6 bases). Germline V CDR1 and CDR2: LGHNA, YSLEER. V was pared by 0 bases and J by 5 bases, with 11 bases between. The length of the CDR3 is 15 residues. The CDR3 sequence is CASSQDGGSYQPQHF. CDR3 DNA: TGCGCCAGCAGCCAAGACGGGGGCAGCTATCAGCCCCAGCATTTT.

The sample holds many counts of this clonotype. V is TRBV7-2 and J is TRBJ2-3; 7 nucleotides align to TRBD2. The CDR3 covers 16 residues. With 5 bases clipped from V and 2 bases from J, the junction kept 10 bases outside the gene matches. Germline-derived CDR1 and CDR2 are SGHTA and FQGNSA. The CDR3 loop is CASSPTQLALTDTQYF. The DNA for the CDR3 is TGTGCCAGCAGCCCGACCCAACTAGCGCTCACAGATACGCAGTATTTT.

CDR3 nucleotide sequence: TGCGCCAGCAGCCAAGATCTTTCGGGGGGCGCCTCTCTTAGTGGCTACACCTTC. This encodes CASSQDLSGGASLSGYTF. V usage is TRBV4-3 and J usage is TRBJ1-2, with D tentatively TRBD1 (6 bases). In germline, CDR1 is LGHNA, CDR2 YSLEER. Trimming stripped 0 bases from V and 7 bases from J, with 24 bases between. The CDR3 contains 18 residues.

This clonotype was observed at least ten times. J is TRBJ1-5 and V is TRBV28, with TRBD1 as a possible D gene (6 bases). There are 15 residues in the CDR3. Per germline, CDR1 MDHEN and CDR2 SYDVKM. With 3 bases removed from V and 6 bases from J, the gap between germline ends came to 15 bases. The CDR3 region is CASSFIVGGGQPQHF. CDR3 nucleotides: TGTGCCAGCAGTTTTATTGTGGGGGGCGGTCAGCCCCAGCATTTT.

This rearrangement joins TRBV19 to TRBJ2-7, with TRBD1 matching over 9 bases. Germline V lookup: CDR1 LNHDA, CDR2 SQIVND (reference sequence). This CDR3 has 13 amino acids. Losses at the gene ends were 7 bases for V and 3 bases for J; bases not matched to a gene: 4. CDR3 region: CASTTGQGYEQYF. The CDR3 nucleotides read TGTGCCAGTACCACGGGACAGGGCTACGAGCAGTACTTC.

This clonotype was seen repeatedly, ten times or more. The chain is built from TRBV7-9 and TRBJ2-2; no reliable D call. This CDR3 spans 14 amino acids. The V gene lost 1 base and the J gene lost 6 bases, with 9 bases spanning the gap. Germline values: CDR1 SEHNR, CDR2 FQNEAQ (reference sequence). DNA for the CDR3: TGTGCCAGCAGCTTAGATAGGTCGCCCGGGGAGCTGTTTTTT. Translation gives CASSLDRSPGELFF.

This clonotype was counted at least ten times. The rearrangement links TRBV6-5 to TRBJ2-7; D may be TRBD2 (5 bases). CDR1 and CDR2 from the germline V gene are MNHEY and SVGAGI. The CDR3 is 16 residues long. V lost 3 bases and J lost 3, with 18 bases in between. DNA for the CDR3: TGTGCCAGCAGTTATGCGCCCGAGGAAGGGAGCTACGAGCAGTACTTC. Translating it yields CASSYAPEEGSYEQYF.

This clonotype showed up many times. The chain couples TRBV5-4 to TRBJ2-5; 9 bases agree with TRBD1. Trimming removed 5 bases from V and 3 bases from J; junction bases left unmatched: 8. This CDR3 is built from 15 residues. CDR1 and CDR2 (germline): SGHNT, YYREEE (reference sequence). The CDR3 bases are TGTGCCAGCAGTTTTTTACAGGGGGCCGAAGAGACCCAGTACTTC. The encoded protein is CASSFLQGAEETQYF.

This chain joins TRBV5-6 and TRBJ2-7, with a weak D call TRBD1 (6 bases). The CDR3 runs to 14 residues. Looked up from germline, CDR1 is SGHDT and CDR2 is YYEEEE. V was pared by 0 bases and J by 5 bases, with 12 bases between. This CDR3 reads CASSLEDSPHEQYF. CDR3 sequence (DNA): TGTGCCAGCAGCTTGGAGGACAGCCCCCACGAGCAGTACTTC. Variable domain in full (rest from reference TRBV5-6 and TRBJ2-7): DAGVTQSPTHLIKTRGQQVTLRCSPKSGHDTVSWYQQALGQGPQFIFQYYEEEERQRGNFPDRFSGHQFPNYSSELNVNALLLGDSALYLCASSLEDSPHEQYFGPGTRLTVT.